This is a list of T cell receptor beta chains from one sample in a study of cytomegalovirus exposure and HLA in healthy donors. Sequencing used immunoSEQ multiplex PCR; TCRdb keeps in-frame clones, though not all of them. The repertoire holds about 64,000 clones, with roughly 94% as singletons. The sequenced sample was PBMCs. Receptor source: a woman younger than 35 in good health and CMV-seropositive. The CDR3 runs from the conserved cysteine through the conserved F or W. A D gene is named only where the DNA matches it firmly. The listing skips clone size in some rows; elsewhere it reads once, few, many or a size class.

d_call,j_call,clone_size,v_call,cdr3_aa,cdr3_nt
TRBD1,TRBJ2-7,NA,TRBV19,CASSRIVSRQGYEQYF,TGTGCCAGTAGCAGGATAGTCTCACGACAGGGGTACGAGCAGTACTTC
NA,TRBJ2-7,NA,TRBV28,CASIPLGSYEQYF,TGTGCCAGCATCCCCCTCGGTTCCTACGAGCAGTACTTC
NA,TRBJ1-1,once,TRBV6-1,CASISTGFFTEAFF,TGTGCCAGCATCTCAACAGGGTTTTTCACTGAAGCTTTCTTT
TRBD1,TRBJ2-2,NA,TRBV10-3,CAISDGTAGELFF,TGTGCCATCAGTGATGGGACAGCCGGGGAGCTGTTTTTT
TRBD1,TRBJ2-3,NA,TRBV27,CASSPIPRGQGSYPDTQYF,TGTGCCAGCAGTCCCATCCCACGGGGACAGGGCAGTTACCCAGATACGCAGTATTTT
NA,TRBJ2-1,NA,TRBV7-6,CASSQLRGENNEQFF,TGTGCCAGCAGCCAACTCCGCGGGGAGAACAATGAGCAGTTCTTC
NA,TRBJ2-7,NA,TRBV30,CAWSVTGRYEQYF,TGTGCCTGGAGTGTAACGGGGAGGTACGAGCAGTACTTC
TRBD2,TRBJ2-1,NA,TRBV7-3,CASSPGRGAHNEQFF,TGTGCCAGCAGCCCGGGGCGGGGGGCCCACAATGAGCAGTTCTTC
TRBD2,TRBJ2-3,NA,TRBV7-9,CASSLAGDQYF,TGTGCCAGCAGCTTGGCGGGGGACCAGTATTTT
NA,TRBJ2-7,NA,TRBV4-3,CASSQNWVRQGGYEQYF,TGCGCCAGCAGCCAAAATTGGGTCCGCCAGGGTGGCTACGAGCAGTACTTC
TRBD1,TRBJ1-3,NA,TRBV4-3,CASSQDLFRGTGNTIYF,TGCGCCAGCAGCCAAGACCTCTTCAGGGGGACTGGAAACACCATATATTTT
NA,TRBJ1-2,NA,TRBV14,CASSQARFGAGYTF,TGTGCCAGCAGCCAAGCTAGGTTTGGGGCTGGCTACACCTTC
NA,TRBJ2-5,NA,TRBV28,CASSRRDTQETQYF,TGTGCCAGCAGCCGCCGGGACACCCAGGAGACCCAGTACTTC
NA,TRBJ1-4,NA,TRBV5-1,CASSLGTATNEKLFF,TGCGCCAGCAGCTTGGGTACAGCAACTAATGAAAAACTGTTTTTT
TRBD1,TRBJ2-2,NA,TRBV28,CASSLTSGGSTGELFF,TGTGCCAGCAGTTTGACCTCAGGGGGCAGCACCGGGGAGCTGTTTTTT
NA,TRBJ1-2,NA,TRBV5-1,CASSSPETNYGYTF,TGCGCCAGCAGCTCGCCAGAAACTAACTATGGCTACACCTTC
NA,TRBJ1-2,once,TRBV5-1,CASRNSDYGYTF,TGCGCCAGCAGAAACAGTGACTATGGCTACACCTTC
TRBD2,TRBJ2-1,NA,TRBV5-1,CASSVGLAESSYNEQFF,TGCGCCAGCAGCGTCGGACTAGCGGAGAGCTCCTACAATGAGCAGTTCTTC
NA,TRBJ1-5,once,TRBV28,CASNAGRNQPQHF,TGTGCCAGCAATGCGGGGCGCAATCAGCCCCAGCATTTT
NA,TRBJ2-5,NA,TRBV18,CASSLGGQETQYF,TGTGCCAGCTCATTGGGGGGACAAGAGACCCAGTACTTC
NA,TRBJ1-5,NA,TRBV10-2,CASSDSRGFGLNQPQHF,TGCGCCAGCAGTGATTCAAGGGGGTTTGGCCTCAATCAGCCCCAGCATTTT
NA,TRBJ1-1,NA,TRBV27,CASRRLLDRSNTEAFF,TGTGCCAGCAGGCGTCTCTTAGACAGATCCAACACTGAAGCTTTCTTT
NA,TRBJ2-3,NA,TRBV2,CASTLLSRDTQYF,TGTGCCAGCACTCTGCTTAGCCGAGATACGCAGTATTTT
NA,TRBJ2-5,NA,TRBV29-1,CSVSRETQYF,TGCAGCGTATCTCGAGAGACCCAGTACTTC
NA,TRBJ1-5,NA,TRBV6-1,CASSDTGNQPQHF,TGTGCCAGCAGTGACACAGGCAATCAGCCCCAGCATTTT
NA,TRBJ1-1,NA,TRBV27,CASRPTAGNTEAFF,TGTGCCAGCAGACCGACAGCGGGAAACACTGAAGCTTTCTTT